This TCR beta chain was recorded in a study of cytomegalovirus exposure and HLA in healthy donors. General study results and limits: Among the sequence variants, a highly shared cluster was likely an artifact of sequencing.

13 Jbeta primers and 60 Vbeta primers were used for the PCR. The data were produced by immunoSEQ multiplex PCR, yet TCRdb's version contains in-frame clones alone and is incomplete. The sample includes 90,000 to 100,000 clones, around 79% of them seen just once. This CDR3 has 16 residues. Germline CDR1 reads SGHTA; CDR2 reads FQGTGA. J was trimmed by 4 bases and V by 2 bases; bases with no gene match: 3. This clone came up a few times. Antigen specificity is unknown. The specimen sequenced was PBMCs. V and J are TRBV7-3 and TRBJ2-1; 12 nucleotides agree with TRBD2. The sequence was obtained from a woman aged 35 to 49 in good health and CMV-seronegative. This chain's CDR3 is CASSLAGLAGYNEQFF. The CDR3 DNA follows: TGTGCCAGCAGCTTAGCCGGACTAGCGGGATACAATGAGCAGTTCTTC.